The clone carrying this TCR beta chain has at least ten counts. Its specificity is unknown. From RNA transcripts, TCR beta CDR3 regions were amplified. The HTBI primer set was used in a first-round RT-PCR of the TCR CDR3. Using its own MiXCR run on the multiplex PCR reads, TCRdb lists one record per CDR3 protein. This sample has some 510,000 distinct CDR3 sequences, with roughly 20% found just once. The data were obtained in a study of T cells in Graves' hyperthyroidism and ophthalmopathy. The CDR3 runs to 14 residues. V lost 11 bases to trimming and J lost 1 base, with 17 bases between them. Germline V gene sequence: CDR1 ENHRY, CDR2 SYGVKD. Overall study findings and caveats: Ophthalmopathy onset followed model prediction by a median approximately 6.2 months.

The sequence was collected from a man between 18 and 35 years old with Graves' hyperthyroidism. Sequenced: blood. V and J are TRBV10-3 and TRBJ1-1; D is perhaps TRBD1 (5 bases). This CDR3 reads CAPGAGGTNTEAFF. As DNA, the CDR3 is TGTGCCCCCGGGGCGGGGGGGACGAACACTGAAGCTTTCTTT.